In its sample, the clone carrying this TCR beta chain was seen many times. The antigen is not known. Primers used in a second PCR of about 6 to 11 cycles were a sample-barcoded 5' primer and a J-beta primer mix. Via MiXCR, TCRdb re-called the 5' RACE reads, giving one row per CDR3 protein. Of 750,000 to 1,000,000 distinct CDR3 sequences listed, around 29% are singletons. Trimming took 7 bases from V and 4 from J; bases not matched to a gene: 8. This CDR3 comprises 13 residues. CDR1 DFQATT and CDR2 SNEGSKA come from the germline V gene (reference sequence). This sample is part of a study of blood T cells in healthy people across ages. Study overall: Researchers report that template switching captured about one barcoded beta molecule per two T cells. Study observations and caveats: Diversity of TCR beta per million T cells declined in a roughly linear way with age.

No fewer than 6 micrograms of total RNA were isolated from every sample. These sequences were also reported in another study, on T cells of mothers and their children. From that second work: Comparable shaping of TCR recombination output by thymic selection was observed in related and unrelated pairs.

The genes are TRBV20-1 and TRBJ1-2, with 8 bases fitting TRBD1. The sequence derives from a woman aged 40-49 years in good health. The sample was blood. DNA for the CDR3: TGCAGTGGGAGGGACAGGAATGGCTATGGCTACACCTTC. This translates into CSGRDRNGYGYTF.